This T cell receptor (beta chain) was captured by sequencing in a study of blood T cells in healthy people across ages. On the study more broadly: Every two T cells gave about one barcoded beta molecule via template switching. Study conclusions and caveats: Age advanced and TCR beta diversity per million T cells fell, roughly linearly.

Germline CDR1 reads MNHEY; CDR2 reads SVGEGT. The junction had 5 bases not matched to a gene; V was cut back by 7 bases and J by 4 bases. CDR3 length: 13 residues. This clonotype was detected a few times. Its antigen is currently unknown. Sample-barcoded 5' priming and a J-beta primer mix drove a second PCR of 7 to 11 cycles. Sequencing recovered at least 2.5 million CDR3-containing paired-end reads from each sample. From the 5' RACE reads, TCRdb called clonotypes with MiXCR, one entry per CDR3 protein. The sample lists around 1.5 million distinct CDR3 sequences; about 32% were seen once. This sequence was found in a woman in her 30s in good health. Sequenced input: blood. The chain has TRBV6-2 or TRBV6-3 and TRBJ2-7, with TRBD2 matching over 9 bases. The CDR3 nucleotides read TGTGCCAGCACGGGGACTAGCAGTTACGAGCAGTACTTC. Translating it yields CASTGTSSYEQYF.